This passage covers 16 T cell receptor beta chains from one sample sequenced in a study of T-cell reconstitution after alpha-beta-depleted transplantation in children. Unique molecular identifiers tagged the TCRbeta library. TCRdb re-called the PCR reads with MiXCR, one entry per CDR3 protein. The data contain a few hundred thousand distinct CDR3 sequences, around 17% of them singletons. Sample: PBMCs from the stem cell graft donor, taken from the stem cell graft. Every receptor here comes from a human donor who donated a stem cell graft to a child with acute lymphoblastic leukemia.

In its sample, this clonotype was seen a few times. V gene TRBV20-1 combines with J gene TRBJ1-2; D gene ambiguous. CDR1 DFQATT and CDR2 SNEGSKA come from the germline V gene (reference sequence). The CDR3 covers 13 residues. V was clipped by 5 bases and J by 8 bases, with 18 bases between them. The CDR3 DNA follows: TGCAGTGCTCCTCGGTCCCGACCACTCGGCTACACCTTC. This encodes CSAPRSRPLGYTF.

This chain connects TRBV5-1 to TRBJ2-7; 8 positions match TRBD1. The CDR3 spans 16 residues. Looked up from germline, CDR1 is SGHRS and CDR2 is YFSETQ. With 4 bases clipped from V and 2 bases from J, the junction kept 11 bases outside the gene matches. In DNA, the CDR3 is TGCGCCAGCAGCATCCGGGACAGGCAATACCCCTACGAGCAGTACTTC. This sequence encodes CASSIRDRQYPYEQYF.

This clonotype was detected only a few times. This rearrangement joins TRBV12-3 or TRBV12-4 to TRBJ1-5; D remains unclear. This CDR3 is 13 amino acids long. Trimming left V 3 bases short and J 7 bases short, with 10 bases between. CDR3 sequence: CASSFYFRQPQHF. The CDR3 DNA sequence: TGTGCCAGCAGTTTCTATTTCCGACAGCCCCAGCATTTT.

CDR3 coding DNA: TGTGCCAGCAGCGAGGACAGGGGGCAAGAGACCCAGTACTTC. Its protein product is CASSEDRGQETQYF. The gene calls are TRBV2 and TRBJ2-5; 10 nucleotides match TRBD1. J was trimmed by 2 bases and V by 6 bases; bases with no gene match: 3. There are 14 residues in the CDR3. Germline V CDR1 and CDR2: SNHLY, FYNNEI.

This chain links TRBV20-1 with TRBJ1-1; D is uncertain. Deletions cut 2 bases from V and 8 bases from J, with 18 bases between. The CDR3 has 14 amino acids. CDR1 is DFQATT, CDR2 SNEGSKA, per germline (reference sequence). CDR3 in amino acids: CSARSRVTQQEAFF. As DNA, the CDR3 is TGCAGTGCTAGATCTAGGGTCACACAGCAGGAAGCTTTCTTT.

This rearrangement joins TRBV11-1 to TRBJ1-2, with unresolved D. Germline V lookup: CDR1 SGHAT, CDR2 FQDESV (reference sequence). The CDR3 consists of 18 residues. V was pared by 4 bases and J by 0 bases, with 21 bases between. The CDR3 nucleotides are TGTGCCAGCAGCTCCCTGGTGGTGGCAATGCAAGCTAACTATGGCTACACCTTC. Translation gives CASSSLVVAMQANYGYTF.

This clonotype occurred a few times. The CDR3 DNA reads as TGTGCCACCAGTGACGGACATTCCTACGAGCAGTACTTC. Its translation: CATSDGHSYEQYF. The V gene is TRBV24-1, the J gene TRBJ2-7; maybe TRBD1 (5 bases). The V gene lost 4 bases and the J gene lost 1 base, with 7 bases spanning the gap. The CDR3 is 13 amino acids. Germline CDR1 is KGHDR and CDR2 is SFDVKD.

This clonotype showed up just a few times. The V and J genes are TRBV9 and TRBJ2-1; 9 bases agree with TRBD2. The CDR3 totals 15 residues. V shed 3 bases, J shed 8 bases, and the junction held 9 bases outside the gene matches. CDR1 and CDR2 from the germline V gene are SGDLS and YYNGEE. The CDR3 DNA sequence: TGTGCCAGCAGCGCGGGACTAGCAGCCTGGGATGAGCAGTTCTTC. Translating gives CASSAGLAAWDEQFF.

V is TRBV5-1 and J is TRBJ2-7; D perhaps matches TRBD2 (7 bases). CDR1 and CDR2 from the germline V gene are SGHRS and YFSETQ. The CDR3 covers 15 residues. Trimming removed 4 bases at V and 3 bases at J, with 17 bases between. The CDR3: CASSPTWGGNYEQYF. In nucleotides, the CDR3 is TGCGCCAGCAGCCCGACTTGGGGGGGCAACTACGAGCAGTACTTC.

The chain combines TRBV20-1 with TRBJ1-2, with D tentatively TRBD1 (6 bases). Germline V gene data show CDR1 as DFQATT and CDR2 as SNEGSKA (reference sequence). The CDR3 is 12 residues long. DNA for the CDR3: TGCAGCCAGGGGTCAAAGTACTATGGCTACACCTTC. It yields the protein CSQGSKYYGYTF.

V usage is TRBV20-1 and J usage is TRBJ2-1; 9 bases fit TRBD2. With V trimmed by 1 base and J by 0 bases, 10 bases remained unmatched. This CDR3 is built from 18 residues. From germline, CDR1 is DFQATT and CDR2 SNEGSKA (reference sequence). The CDR3 here is CSARAPWGSGSSYNEQFF. DNA for the CDR3: TGCAGTGCTAGAGCTCCCTGGGGTAGCGGGAGCTCCTACAATGAGCAGTTCTTC.

CDR3 amino acids: CASSSRQGESEKLFF. The DNA of the CDR3 is TGTGCCAGCAGCTCCAGACAGGGGGAAAGTGAAAAACTGTTTTTT. The chain is built from TRBV9 and TRBJ1-4; 9 bases agree with TRBD1. CDR3 length: 15 residues. V dropped 4 bases and J dropped 7; count of bases not matched to a gene: 8. Germline CDR1 is SGDLS and CDR2 is YYNGEE.

A few counts support this clonotype. The rearrangement links TRBV10-2 to TRBJ1-2, with D uncertain. This CDR3 contains 13 residues. Between the trimmed V and J ends, which lost 4 bases and 4 bases, there was a span of 10 bases. Germline CDR1 reads WSHSY; CDR2 reads SAAADI. The CDR3: CASSADTFYGYTF. CDR3 sequence (DNA): TGCGCCAGCAGTGCCGATACTTTCTATGGCTACACCTTC.

The rearrangement uses TRBV6-1 and TRBJ2-1; the match to TRBD2 covers 8 bases. The V gene end was trimmed by 4 bases and the J gene end by 4 bases; junction bases not matched to a gene: 15. There are 18 residues in the CDR3. From germline, CDR1 is MNHNS and CDR2 SASEGT. The DNA of the CDR3 is TGTGCCAGCAGTGCAACTAGCGGAGCCTTTTCTACTTACAATGAGCAGTTCTTC. Protein sequence: CASSATSGAFSTYNEQFF.

Only a few counts were recorded for this clonotype. The V gene is TRBV7-9, the J gene TRBJ1-4; 7 nucleotides match TRBD1. Germline assignment: CDR1 SEHNR and CDR2 FQNEAQ (reference sequence). The CDR3 extends over 15 amino acids. Losses at the gene ends were 5 bases for V and 0 bases for J; bases not matched to a gene: 3. CDR3 region: CASSPTGTTNEKLFF. The DNA for the CDR3 is TGTGCCAGCAGCCCGACAGGGACAACTAATGAAAAACTGTTTTTT.

The chain employs TRBV7-3 and TRBJ1-1, with unresolved D. Germline-derived CDR1 and CDR2 are SGHTA and FQGTGA. There are 13 residues in the CDR3. V lost 7 bases and J 1 base, leaving 10 bases between the germline ends. Here the CDR3 DNA reads TGTGCCAGCACCCTGGGTCCGAACACTGAAGCTTTCTTT. Translation: CASTLGPNTEAFF.